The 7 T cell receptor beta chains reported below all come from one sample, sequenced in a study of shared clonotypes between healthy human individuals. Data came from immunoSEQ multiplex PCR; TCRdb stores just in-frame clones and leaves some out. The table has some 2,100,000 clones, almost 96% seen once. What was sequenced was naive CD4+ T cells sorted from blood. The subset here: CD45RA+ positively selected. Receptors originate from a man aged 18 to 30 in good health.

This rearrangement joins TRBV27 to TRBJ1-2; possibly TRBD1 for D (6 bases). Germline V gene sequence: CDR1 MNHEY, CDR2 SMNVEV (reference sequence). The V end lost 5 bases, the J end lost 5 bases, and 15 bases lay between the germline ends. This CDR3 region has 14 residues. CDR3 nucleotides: TGTGCCAGCAGTCAGAGCCAGGGGCGGTATGGCTACACCTTC. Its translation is CASSQSQGRYGYTF.

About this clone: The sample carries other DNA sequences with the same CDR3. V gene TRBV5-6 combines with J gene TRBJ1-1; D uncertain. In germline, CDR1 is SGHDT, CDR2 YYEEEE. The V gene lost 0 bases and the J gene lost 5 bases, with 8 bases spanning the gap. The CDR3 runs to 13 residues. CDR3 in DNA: TGTGCCAGCAGCTTGGGGGGTGGGACTGAAGCTTTCTTT. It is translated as CASSLGGGTEAFF.

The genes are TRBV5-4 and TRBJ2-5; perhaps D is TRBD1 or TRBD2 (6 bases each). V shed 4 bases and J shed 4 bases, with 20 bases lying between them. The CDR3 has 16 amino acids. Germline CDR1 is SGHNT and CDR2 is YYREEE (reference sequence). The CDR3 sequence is CASSLDPRGAGETQYF. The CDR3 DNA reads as TGTGCCAGCAGCCTAGACCCGAGGGGGGCTGGAGAGACCCAGTACTTC. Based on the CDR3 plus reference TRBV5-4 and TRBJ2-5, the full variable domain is ETGVTQSPTHLIKTRGQQVTLRCSSQSGHNTVSWYQQALGQGPQFIFQYYREEENGRGNFPPRFSGLQFPNYSSELNVNALELDDSALYLCASSLDPRGAGETQYFGPGTRLLVL.

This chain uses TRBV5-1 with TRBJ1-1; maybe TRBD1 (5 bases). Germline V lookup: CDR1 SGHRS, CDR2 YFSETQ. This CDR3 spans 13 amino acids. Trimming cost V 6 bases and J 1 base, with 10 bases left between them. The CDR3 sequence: CASKMDTNTEAFF. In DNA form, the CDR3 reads TGCGCCAGCAAGATGGACACGAACACTGAAGCTTTCTTT.

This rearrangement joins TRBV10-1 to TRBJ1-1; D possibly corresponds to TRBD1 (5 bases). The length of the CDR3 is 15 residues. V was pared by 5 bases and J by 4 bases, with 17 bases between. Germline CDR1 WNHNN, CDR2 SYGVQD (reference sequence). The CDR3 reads CASSSGTGIGTEAFF. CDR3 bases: TGCGCCAGCAGTTCAGGGACGGGAATCGGCACTGAAGCTTTCTTT.

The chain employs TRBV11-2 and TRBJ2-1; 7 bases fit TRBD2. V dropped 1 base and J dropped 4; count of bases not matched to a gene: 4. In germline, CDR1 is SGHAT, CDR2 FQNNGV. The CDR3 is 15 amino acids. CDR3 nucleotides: TGTGCCAGCAGCTTAGGGCTAGCGGTATACAATGAGCAGTTCTTC. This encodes CASSLGLAVYNEQFF.

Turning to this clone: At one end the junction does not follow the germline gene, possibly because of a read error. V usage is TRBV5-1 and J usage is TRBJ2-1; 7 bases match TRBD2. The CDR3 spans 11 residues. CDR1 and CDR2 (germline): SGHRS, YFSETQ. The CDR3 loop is CASSSSRTSIF. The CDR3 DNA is TGCGCCAGCAGCTCCTCGAGGACTAGTATCTTC.